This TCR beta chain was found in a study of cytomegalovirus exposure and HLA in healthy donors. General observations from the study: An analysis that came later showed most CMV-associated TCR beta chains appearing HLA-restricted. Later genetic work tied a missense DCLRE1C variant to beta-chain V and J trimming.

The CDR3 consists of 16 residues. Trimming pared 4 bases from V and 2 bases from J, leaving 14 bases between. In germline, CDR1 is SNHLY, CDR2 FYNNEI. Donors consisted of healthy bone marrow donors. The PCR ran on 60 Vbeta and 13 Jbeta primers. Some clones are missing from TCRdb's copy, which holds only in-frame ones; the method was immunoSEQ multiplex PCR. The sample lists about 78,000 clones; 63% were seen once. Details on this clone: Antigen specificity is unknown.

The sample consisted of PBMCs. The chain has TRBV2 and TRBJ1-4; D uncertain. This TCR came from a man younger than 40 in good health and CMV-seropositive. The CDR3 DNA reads TGTGCCAGCAGTGCCCGACTCAGTGCGACTAATGAAAAACTGTTTTTT. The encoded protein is CASSARLSATNEKLFF.